These 22 T cell receptor beta chains share one sample of origin, sequenced in a study of graft-versus-host responses after intestinal transplantation. Using immunoSEQ multiplex PCR, the repertoire was profiled, and TCRdb retains in-frame clones only, with some absent. The table includes approximately 130,000 clones, about 92% detected once. Their antigens remain unidentified. This specimen consisted of unstimulated CD4+ T cells sorted from spleen or lymph node cells, obtained before intestinal transplant. Receptors were obtained from a human donor who received an intestinal transplant.

This rearrangement joins TRBV5-4 to TRBJ1-4; no definite D call. CDR1 SGHNT and CDR2 YYREEE come from the germline V gene (reference sequence). CDR3 size: 15 residues. Trimming stripped 4 bases from V and 4 bases from J, with 14 bases between. The CDR3, as DNA: TGTGCCAGCAGCACGTCCACTGAGTTTAATGAAAAACTGTTTTTT. Its translation: CASSTSTEFNEKLFF. The full variable domain, with the rest looked up from reference TRBV5-4 and TRBJ1-4, is ETGVTQSPTHLIKTRGQQVTLRCSSQSGHNTVSWYQQALGQGPQFIFQYYREEENGRGNFPPRFSGLQFPNYSSELNVNALELDDSALYLCASSTSTEFNEKLFFGSGTQLSVL.

The chain combines TRBV5-1 with TRBJ2-7; weak D call: TRBD1 (6 bases). Germline-derived CDR1 and CDR2 are SGHRS and YFSETQ. V lost 5 bases, J lost 6 bases, and 18 bases lay in between. CDR3 length equals 14 residues. CDR3 coding DNA: TGCGCCAGCAGGACTCAAAGTGGGGGCTCCGAGCAGTACTTC. Protein sequence: CASRTQSGGSEQYF.

V usage is TRBV4-2 and J usage is TRBJ2-4; TRBD2 matches 12 bases. Unmatched junction bases numbered 24, after V lost 1 base and J lost 2 bases. This CDR3 has 24 amino acids. CDR1 is LGHNA and CDR2 is YNFKEQ in the germline V gene. CDR3 region: CASSQVRTSGVFDVISLSKNIQYF. The CDR3 bases are TGTGCCAGCAGCCAAGTTCGGACTAGCGGGGTGTTTGATGTGATTTCTTTATCCAAAAACATTCAGTACTTC.

The V call is TRBV7-9, the J call TRBJ2-2, with TRBD2 matching 7 bases. The V and J ends lost 2 bases and 3 bases, in that order; junction bases with no gene match: 6. Germline loops: CDR1 SEHNR, CDR2 FQNEAQ (reference sequence). This CDR3 is 16 amino acids long. The CDR3 DNA reads as TGTGCCAGCAGCTTATTCCGGGGGGTTGACACCGGGGAGCTGTTTTTT. It specifies CASSLFRGVDTGELFF.

A single count supports this clone. The rearrangement links TRBV5-1 to TRBJ2-7, with 8 bases that match TRBD1. The CDR3 loop spans 14 amino acids. From germline, CDR1 is SGHRS and CDR2 YFSETQ. Losses at the gene ends were 3 bases for V and 1 base for J; bases not matched to a gene: 3. CDR3 in amino acids: CASSSGQGSYEQYF. In nucleotides, the CDR3 is TGCGCCAGCAGCTCAGGACAGGGATCCTACGAGCAGTACTTC.

The CDR3 sequence is CATSTTPPGTGVEKLFF. The CDR3 DNA reads as TGTGCCACCAGCACTACTCCTCCCGGGACAGGGGTTGAAAAACTGTTTTTT. The chain has TRBV15 and TRBJ1-4; 10 nucleotides match TRBD1. Per germline, CDR1 LNHNV and CDR2 YYDKDF (reference sequence). V trimming: 4 bases; J trimming: 7 bases; junction bases outside the gene matches: 12. This CDR3 is 17 amino acids long. Together with reference TRBV15 and TRBJ1-4, the CDR3 gives the full variable domain: DAMVIQNPRYQVTQFGKPVTLSCSQTLNHNVMYWYQQKSSQAPKLLFHYYDKDFNNEADTPDNFQSRRPNTSFCFLDIRSPGLGDTAMYLCATSTTPPGTGVEKLFFGSGTQLSVL.

The V call is TRBV30, the J call TRBJ1-2, with a tentative D call TRBD1 (5 bases). Germline values: CDR1 GTSNPN, CDR2 SVGIG (reference sequence). The CDR3 consists of 11 residues. The V gene lost 2 bases and the J gene lost 7 bases, with 8 bases spanning the gap. The CDR3 spells CAWSSGGGYTF. Written as DNA, the CDR3 is TGTGCCTGGAGTTCGGGGGGTGGCTACACCTTC.

The chain couples TRBV10-3 to TRBJ1-2, with TRBD1 matching 7 bases. After removal of 4 bases from V and 0 bases from J, the junction contained 2 bases not matched to a gene. Per germline, CDR1 ENHRY and CDR2 SYGVKD. The CDR3 spans 14 residues. CDR3 nucleotide sequence: TGTGCCATCAGTGGGACAGGATCTAACTATGGCTACACCTTC. Translated, it gives CAISGTGSNYGYTF.

As to this clone: At one of its ends the junction is not consistent with the germline gene, which may arise from a read error. The CDR3 sequence is CASGERDTEAFF. The CDR3, as DNA: TGTGCCAGCGGTGAGAGAGACACTGAAGCTTTCTTT. The gene calls are TRBV6-1 and TRBJ1-1; D unresolved. This CDR3 has 12 residues. CDR1 is MNHNS and CDR2 is SASEGT in the germline V gene.

V and J are TRBV5-1 and TRBJ2-1; tentative D call: TRBD1 (6 bases). Germline loops: CDR1 SGHRS, CDR2 YFSETQ. The CDR3 totals 15 residues. The V gene lost 0 bases and the J gene lost 4 bases, with 11 bases spanning the gap. The CDR3 DNA reads as TGCGCCAGCAGCTTGGTTAGGACAGATTACAATGAGCAGTTCTTC. It encodes CASSLVRTDYNEQFF.

This chain links TRBV27 with TRBJ1-2; D gene unclear. There are 15 residues in the CDR3. Per germline, CDR1 MNHEY and CDR2 SMNVEV (reference sequence). Trimming took off 5 bases at V and 1 base at J, with 14 bases between the two ends. This chain's CDR3 is CASSPRYSSNYGYTF. The CDR3 coding sequence is TGTGCCAGCAGTCCCCGTTATTCCAGTAACTATGGCTACACCTTC.

The rearrangement links TRBV6-5 to TRBJ2-3; a possible D gene is TRBD2 (6 bases). In germline, CDR1 is MNHEY, CDR2 SVGAGI. Trimming removed 5 bases from V and 1 base from J, with 7 bases in between. CDR3 length equals 13 residues. CDR3 sequence reads: CASSKRGTDTQYF. DNA for the CDR3: TGTGCCAGCAGTAAGCGGGGCACAGATACGCAGTATTTT.

V usage is TRBV6-1 and J usage is TRBJ1-1; D gene uncertain. The CDR3 consists of 13 residues. V was cut by 4 bases and J by 11 bases, with 17 bases left in between. The germline gives CDR1 MNHNS, CDR2 SASEGT. CDR3 sequence reads: CASSVQRNRDAFF. The CDR3 nucleotides read TGTGCCAGCAGTGTACAGCGGAACAGAGACGCTTTCTTT.

V gene TRBV12-5 combines with J gene TRBJ1-1, with D hard to call. Trimming left V 5 bases short and J 12 bases short, with 16 bases between. The CDR3 has 12 residues. Germline CDR1 reads LGHNT; CDR2 reads FRNRAP. Here the CDR3 DNA reads TGTGCTAGTGGTCCCGGTACCGGAGAGACTTTCTTT. Amino acid sequence: CASGPGTGETFF.

The CDR3 protein is CASRPDTAGEQYF. Written as DNA, the CDR3 is TGTGCCAGCAGGCCCGACACCGCGGGTGAGCAGTACTTC. This chain links TRBV28 with TRBJ2-7, with D tentatively TRBD2 (5 bases). This CDR3 has 13 amino acids. Trimming removed 6 bases at V and 7 bases at J, with 16 bases between. The germline V gene encodes CDR1 MDHEN and CDR2 SYDVKM.

The J gene is TRBJ2-1, the V gene TRBV6-4, with D tentatively TRBD2 (5 bases). V was cut by 5 bases and J by 9 bases, with 14 bases left in between. This CDR3 is 13 amino acids long. Germline CDR1 reads MRHNA; CDR2 reads SNTAGT. DNA of the CDR3: TGTGCCAGCAGTTGGGGAGAGGTGGGTGAGCAGTTCTTC. This gives the protein CASSWGEVGEQFF.

The chain recombines TRBV18 with TRBJ2-5; 7 bases are shared with TRBD2. V dropped 7 bases and J dropped 1; count of bases not matched to a gene: 3. Per the germline V gene, CDR1 is KGHSH and CDR2 is LQKENI. The CDR3 length is 13 residues. CDR3 nucleotide sequence: TGTGCCAGCTTGGGGGGGATCCAAGAGACCCAGTACTTC. This translates into CASLGGIQETQYF.

The rearrangement links TRBV29-1 to TRBJ2-5; 11 bases are a match to TRBD1. The CDR3 spans 15 residues. Germline CDR1 SQVTM, CDR2 ANQGSEA. Trimming cost V 4 bases and J 5 bases; bases outside gene matches: 9. The CDR3 spells CSVGFGTGGKETQYF. In DNA form, the CDR3 reads TGCAGCGTTGGCTTTGGGACAGGGGGGAAGGAGACCCAGTACTTC.

J is TRBJ2-2 and V is TRBV5-1; no definite D call. The CDR3 length is 13 residues. The germline V gene has CDR1 SGHRS and CDR2 YFSETQ. Between the trimmed V and J ends, which lost 3 bases and 4 bases, there was a span of 7 bases. DNA of the CDR3: TGCGCCAGCAGCTATCAAACCACCGGGGAGCTGTTTTTT. It codes for CASSYQTTGELFF.

The genes are TRBV19 and TRBJ1-5; D ambiguous. The germline V gene encodes CDR1 LNHDA and CDR2 SQIVND (reference sequence). V lost 1 base, J lost 4 bases, and 11 bases lay in between. The CDR3 length is 15 residues. The CDR3 sequence is CASSIVGQSNQPQHF. The DNA for the CDR3 is TGTGCCAGTAGTATAGTAGGGCAGTCTAATCAGCCCCAGCATTTT. The complete variable domain, with remaining parts taken from reference TRBV19 and TRBJ1-5, reads DGGITQSPKYLFRKEGQNVTLSCEQNLNHDAMYWYRQDPGQGLRLIYYSQIVNDFQKGDIAEGYSVSREKKESFPLTVTSAQKNPTAFYLCASSIVGQSNQPQHFGDGTRLSIL.

This chain links TRBV6-1 with TRBJ2-5; D not resolved. The tail of the sequence fits TRBJ2-7 better, so the J call may be wrong. The CDR3 extends over 11 amino acids. CDR1 is MNHNS and CDR2 is SASEGT in the germline V gene. Written as DNA, the CDR3 is TGTGCCAGCAGTGAAGGTTACGAGCAGTACTTC. Translated, it gives CASSEGYEQYF.

This rearrangement joins TRBV15 to TRBJ2-7; 9 bases line up with TRBD1. The CDR3 is made up of 16 amino acids. J was trimmed by 3 bases and V by 4 bases; bases with no gene match: 10. Germline V gene lookup returns CDR1 LNHNV and CDR2 YYDKDF (reference sequence). The CDR3 loop is CATSNRDRVTVYEQYF. CDR3 sequence (DNA): TGTGCCACCAGCAACCGGGACAGGGTTACCGTCTACGAGCAGTACTTC.